This T cell receptor beta chain was recovered during a study of control samples from healthy donors and cancer patients (dated by TCRdb to between 2020 and 2021). Libraries came from the immunoSEQ multiplex PCR assay. What TCRdb holds here is the immuneACCESS table cut down to in-frame rearrangements. Part of the clones is not present; checked against another copy, under half of the missing clones reflect an unresolved V gene, and the others are unexplained. The sample table shows approximately 40,000 clones, and around 82% are seen once. The top ten clonotypes cover roughly a fifth of the sample. Reading from cysteine to phenylalanine, the CDR3 counts 16 amino acids. Solely the CDR3 DNA is kept, with 48 bases framed from the first base. Between the V and J ends, shortened by 1 base and 4 bases respectively, the junction contains 14 bases. The germline V gene specifies MGHRA as CDR1 and YSYEKL as CDR2.

In its sample, this clone was seen a few times. Its specific antigen is unknown. There are no base qualities to consult, and no much larger clone falls within one base. This sequence originates from a woman aged 60-75 years with lung cancer. Sample: PBMCs. The chain couples TRBV4-1 to TRBJ1-5; perhaps TRBD1 is the D gene, with 5 bases matching. CDR3 region: CASSQAPQGRNQPQHF. Here is the DNA: TGCGCCAGCAGCCAAGCCCCCCAGGGACGAAATCAGCCCCAGCATTTT.